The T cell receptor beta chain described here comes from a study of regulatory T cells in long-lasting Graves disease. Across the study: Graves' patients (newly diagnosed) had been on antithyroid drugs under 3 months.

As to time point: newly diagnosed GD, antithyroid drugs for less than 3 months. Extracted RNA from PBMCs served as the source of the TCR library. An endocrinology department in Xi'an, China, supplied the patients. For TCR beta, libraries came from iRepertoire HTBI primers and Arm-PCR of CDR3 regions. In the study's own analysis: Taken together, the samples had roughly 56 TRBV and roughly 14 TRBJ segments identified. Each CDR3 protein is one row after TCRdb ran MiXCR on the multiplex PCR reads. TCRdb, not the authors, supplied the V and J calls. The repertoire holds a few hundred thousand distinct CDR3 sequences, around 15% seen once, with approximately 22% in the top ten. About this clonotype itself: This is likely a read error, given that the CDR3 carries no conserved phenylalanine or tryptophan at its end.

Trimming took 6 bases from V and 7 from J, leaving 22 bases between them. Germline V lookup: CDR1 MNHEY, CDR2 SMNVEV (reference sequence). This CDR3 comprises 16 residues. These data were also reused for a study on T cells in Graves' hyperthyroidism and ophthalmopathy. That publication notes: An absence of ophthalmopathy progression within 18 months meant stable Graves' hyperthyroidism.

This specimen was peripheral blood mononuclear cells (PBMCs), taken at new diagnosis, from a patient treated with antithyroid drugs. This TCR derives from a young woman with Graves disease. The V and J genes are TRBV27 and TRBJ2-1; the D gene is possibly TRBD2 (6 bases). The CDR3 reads CASRATGGVFLNEQFL. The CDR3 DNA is TGTGCCAGCAGGGCAACCGGAGGGGTTTTTTTAAATGAGCAGTTCCTC.